One and the same sample provided the 26 T cell receptor beta chains below, sequenced in a study of blood T cell repertoires in COVID-19. The protocol was immunoSEQ multiplex PCR, while the TCRdb copy is restricted to in-frame clones and leaves out a portion. This sample has around 300,000 clones, with approximately 88% found just once. Sequenced material: PBMCs or T cells enriched from blood (not recorded which). All receptors come from a woman in her twenties or thirties who had recovered from COVID-19.

The sample holds one count of this clone. The chain combines TRBV30 with TRBJ2-7; 7 bases are shared with TRBD1. Germline V gene data show CDR1 as GTSNPN and CDR2 as SVGIG (reference sequence). V was pared by 2 bases and J by 3 bases, with 13 bases of the junction left unmatched. CDR3 length equals 16 residues. Written as DNA, the CDR3 is TGTGCCTGGAGTATGTGCAGGGGGACAGAATGCTACGAGCAGTACTTC. Protein: CAWSMCRGTECYEQYF.

The gene calls are TRBV4-1 and TRBJ1-2; possibly TRBD1 for D (6 bases). V shed 3 bases and J shed 8 bases, with 13 bases lying between them. Germline V gene lookup returns CDR1 MGHRA and CDR2 YSYEKL. CDR3 length: 13 residues. CDR3 nucleotide sequence: TGCGCCAGCAGCCACCCGGGGAGGGGGGGCTACACCTTC. Amino acids: CASSHPGRGGYTF.

The chain combines TRBV19 with TRBJ1-4; TRBD1 matches 7 bases. Losses at the gene ends were 5 bases for V and 0 bases for J; bases not matched to a gene: 0. The CDR3 consists of 14 residues. CDR1 is LNHDA and CDR2 is SQIVND in the germline V gene (reference sequence). The CDR3 nucleotides read TGTGCCAGTAGTGGGACAGCAACTAATGAAAAACTGTTTTTT. This encodes CASSGTATNEKLFF.

This clone appeared a few times. The chain uses TRBV7-2 and TRBJ2-2; 8 bases are shared with TRBD2. The CDR3 contains 16 residues. CDR1 is SGHTA and CDR2 is FQGNSA in the germline V gene. Unmatched junction bases numbered 3, after V lost 1 base and J lost 2 bases. The DNA for the CDR3 is TGTGCCAGCAGCTTAGGACTAGCGATAAACACCGGGGAGCTGTTTTTT. As protein: CASSLGLAINTGELFF.

This chain joins TRBV6-6 and TRBJ1-2, with D tentatively TRBD1 (6 bases). Trimming removed 3 bases at V and 4 bases at J, with 12 bases between. Germline values: CDR1 MNHNY, CDR2 SVGAGI (reference sequence). The length of the CDR3 is 14 residues. The CDR3 here is CASSYPPDSYGYTF. CDR3 in DNA: TGTGCCAGCAGTTATCCGCCGGACAGCTATGGCTACACCTTC.

V and J are TRBV19 and TRBJ1-1; TRBD1 is a possible D gene (5 bases). The germline V gene encodes CDR1 LNHDA and CDR2 SQIVND (reference sequence). V was pared by 8 bases and J by 0 bases, with 7 bases between. CDR3 length equals 12 residues. In nucleotides, the CDR3 is TGTGCCAGTGACAGCATGAACACTGAAGCTTTCTTT. It specifies CASDSMNTEAFF.

The gene calls are TRBV19 and TRBJ1-1, with no clear D. Germline V lookup: CDR1 LNHDA, CDR2 SQIVND (reference sequence). Trimming removed 5 bases from V and 0 bases from J, with 10 bases in between. This CDR3 is 14 amino acids long. The CDR3 DNA is TGTGCCAGTAGTTCGAGGCAGTTGAACACTGAAGCTTTCTTT. Its translation: CASSSRQLNTEAFF.

This chain joins TRBV30 and TRBJ1-5; D not certain. Germline V gives CDR1 GTSNPN, CDR2 SVGIG (reference sequence). V was cut by 3 bases and J by 8 bases, with 14 bases left in between. The CDR3 extends over 13 amino acids. CDR3 DNA: TGTGCCTGGAGCCTGCCCCGACATGAGCCCCAGCATTTT. This encodes CAWSLPRHEPQHF.

The rearrangement joins TRBV14 to TRBJ1-4; D possibly corresponds to TRBD1 (5 bases). CDR1 and CDR2 (germline): SGHDN, FVKESK. V lost 4 bases and J lost 7, with 16 bases in between. CDR3 length equals 15 residues. CDR3 region: CASSRLIQGGEKLFF. The CDR3 DNA reads TGTGCCAGCAGCCGACTCATCCAGGGAGGTGAAAAACTGTTTTTT.

J is TRBJ2-2 and V is TRBV19; D gene unclear. V was pared by 2 bases and J by 6 bases, with 13 bases between. The CDR3 consists of 15 residues. Germline CDR1 and CDR2: LNHDA and SQIVND (reference sequence). The CDR3 DNA is TGTGCCAGTAGTATAATTTCACAGTACGCCGGGGAGCTGTTTTTT. Protein sequence: CASSIISQYAGELFF. The whole variable domain, remainder taken from reference TRBV19 and TRBJ2-2, is DGGITQSPKYLFRKEGQNVTLSCEQNLNHDAMYWYRQDPGQGLRLIYYSQIVNDFQKGDIAEGYSVSREKKESFPLTVTSAQKNPTAFYLCASSIISQYAGELFFGEGSRLTVL.

The J gene is TRBJ1-4, the V gene TRBV2; 11 bases map to TRBD1. The germline V gene encodes CDR1 SNHLY and CDR2 FYNNEI. Unmatched junction bases numbered 10, after V lost 5 bases and J lost 8 bases. CDR3 length: 16 amino acids. The CDR3 DNA is TGTGCCAGCAGTTCAATTTCCGGGACAGGGGGAGAAAAACTGTTTTTT. Amino acids: CASSSISGTGGEKLFF.

This clone was picked up one time. The chain combines TRBV7-6 with TRBJ2-5, with TRBD2 identical over 10 bases. From germline, CDR1 is SGHVS and CDR2 FNYEAQ. The CDR3 runs to 16 residues. Trimming at V came to 1 base and at J to 7 bases, leaving 9 bases not matched to a gene. The CDR3 protein is CASSLGTSGILGTQYF. Written as DNA, the CDR3 is TGTGCCAGCAGCTTAGGAACTAGCGGGATTCTTGGGACCCAGTACTTC.

The V gene is TRBV7-9, the J gene TRBJ1-5; 7 bases are a match to TRBD1. The CDR3 has 14 amino acids. Germline CDR1 is SEHNR and CDR2 is FQNEAQ (reference sequence). The trim removed 5 bases at V and 7 bases at J, leaving 8 bases unmatched. CDR3 bases: TGTGCCAGCAGCCCACAGGGGTTAGGACAGCCCCAGCATTTT. This encodes CASSPQGLGQPQHF.

This chain links TRBV9 with TRBJ2-2; 9 nucleotides match TRBD1. Germline CDR1 reads SGDLS; CDR2 reads YYNGEE. V shed 2 bases and J 0 bases; nucleotides not matched to a gene: 17. CDR3 size: 21 residues. CDR3 nucleotide sequence: TGTGCCAGCAGCGTCAGTGCCGGGACAGGGCCTCATGCATCGAACACCGGGGAGCTGTTTTTT. Protein: CASSVSAGTGPHASNTGELFF.

J is TRBJ1-2 and V is TRBV6-5; tentative D call: TRBD1 (6 bases). Germline V gene lookup returns CDR1 MNHEY and CDR2 SVGAGI. V gave up 2 bases and J gave up 5 bases, with 9 bases separating them. This CDR3 region has 13 residues. The CDR3 loop reads CASSYRTGYGYTF. The CDR3 nucleotides read TGTGCCAGCAGTTACCGAACAGGGTATGGCTACACCTTC.

This clone is a singleton in its sample. V usage is TRBV5-4 and J usage is TRBJ1-6; TRBD1 is a possible D gene (5 bases). The CDR3 contains 15 residues. The V and J ends lost 0 bases and 5 bases respectively, with 9 bases between them. Germline CDR1 reads SGHNT; CDR2 reads YYREEE (reference sequence). The CDR3 nucleotides read TGTGCCAGCAGCTTGGTAGGGGTCGATAATTCACCCCTCCACTTT. This gives the protein CASSLVGVDNSPLHF.

The chain employs TRBV7-2 and TRBJ1-1, with TRBD1 matching over 7 bases. This CDR3 has 14 amino acids. Per germline, CDR1 SGHTA and CDR2 FQGNSA. V lost 4 bases, J lost 0 bases, and 2 bases stayed unmatched. The CDR3 DNA follows: TGTGCCAGCAGCTCGGGACAGCTGAACACTGAAGCTTTCTTT. It translates to CASSSGQLNTEAFF.

This sequence joins TRBV19 and TRBJ1-1, with TRBD1 matching 8 bases. The germline CDR1 and CDR2 sequences are LNHDA and SQIVND (reference sequence). The CDR3 covers 14 residues. J gave up 5 bases and V 10 bases, and 12 bases lay outside the gene matches. CDR3 coding DNA: TGTGCCACCGGAAGAGGACAGGGAGGGACTGAAGCTTTCTTT. This encodes CATGRGQGGTEAFF.

This clone has just one count. V and J are TRBV2 and TRBJ1-5, with unresolved D. CDR1 and CDR2 from the germline V gene are SNHLY and FYNNEI. This CDR3 has 11 amino acids. Between the trimmed V and J ends, which lost 4 bases and 7 bases, there was a span of 5 bases. CDR3: CASSVGQPQHF. The DNA for the CDR3 is TGTGCCAGCAGTGTTGGCCAGCCCCAGCATTTT.

The chain couples TRBV5-1 to TRBJ2-7, with 7 bases lining up with TRBD1. This CDR3 region has 15 residues. V trimming: 0 bases; J trimming: 3 bases; junction bases outside the gene matches: 6. In germline, CDR1 is SGHRS, CDR2 YFSETQ. The CDR3 DNA reads as TGCGCCAGCAGCTTGGCCGGGACAGATCTCTACGAGCAGTACTTC. It translates to CASSLAGTDLYEQYF.

The chain couples TRBV6-6 to TRBJ1-2; 7 nucleotides line up with TRBD1. The CDR3 is 16 amino acids. The germline V gene encodes CDR1 MNHNY and CDR2 SVGAGI (reference sequence). The V segment lost 6 bases and the J segment 5 bases; nucleotides outside the gene matches: 15. The CDR3 DNA follows: TGTGCCAGCAGCCGGTATTCCCGGGACAGAGATTATGGCTACACCTTC. It encodes CASSRYSRDRDYGYTF.

The gene calls are TRBV3-1 (or the pseudogene TRBV3-2) and TRBJ2-7; D is ambiguous. V was cut by 1 base and J by 3 bases, with 7 bases left in between. Germline V gene sequence: CDR1 LGHDT, CDR2 YNNKEL (reference sequence). This CDR3 is 13 amino acids long. CDR3 in amino acids: CASSQGGDYEQYF. Here the CDR3 DNA reads TGTGCCAGCAGCCAAGGCGGAGACTACGAGCAGTACTTC.

The chain couples TRBV11-3 to TRBJ2-7, with D unresolved. The CDR3 has 12 residues. The V end lost 5 bases, the J end lost 2 bases, and 7 bases lay between the germline ends. The V gene's germline CDR1 is SGHNT and CDR2 YENEEA. CDR3 amino acids: CASSLSAYEQYF. The CDR3 DNA reads as TGTGCCAGCAGCCTCAGCGCCTACGAGCAGTACTTC.

The rearrangement joins TRBV7-2 to TRBJ2-5; possible D gene TRBD2, 6 bases. CDR1 is SGHTA, CDR2 FQGNSA, per germline. V dropped 5 bases and J dropped 7 bases, with 20 bases sitting between them. The CDR3 consists of 15 residues. CDR3 in DNA: TGTGCCAGCAGCGAATTTCCTCGGGGGAGTGGGACCCAGTACTTC. Translating gives CASSEFPRGSGTQYF.

A single count supports this clone. The CDR3 DNA reads TGTGCCAGCAGCGTAGCAGGACAGGGGGCCTACGAGCAGTACTTC. Protein: CASSVAGQGAYEQYF. The chain recombines TRBV9 with TRBJ2-7, with 10 bases matching TRBD1. The ends lost 0 bases at V and 2 bases at J; junction bases unmatched: 2. Germline V CDR1 and CDR2: SGDLS, YYNGEE. The CDR3 spans 15 residues.

The chain uses TRBV18 and TRBJ1-2, with TRBD1 matching 8 bases. The germline CDR1 and CDR2 sequences are KGHSH and LQKENI. The CDR3 is made up of 13 amino acids. J gave up 4 bases and V 6 bases, and 4 bases lay outside the gene matches. The DNA of the CDR3 is TGTGCCAGCTCGACAGGGGCCATCTATGGCTACACCTTC. Its protein product is CASSTGAIYGYTF.